This T cell receptor beta chain was sequenced in a study of blood T cells in healthy people across ages. Then a second PCR, running about 6 to 12 cycles, was carried out with a sample-barcoded 5' primer and a J-beta primer mix. TCRdb itself ran the 5' RACE reads through MiXCR, one entry per CDR3 protein. The table lists about 840,000 distinct CDR3 sequences, 25% to 30% of them singletons. V was shortened by 3 bases and J by 6 bases, with 13 bases between the two germline ends. CDR3 length: 14 amino acids. Per the germline V gene, CDR1 is SGHRS and CDR2 is YFSETQ. The same specimen was also included in a second study, on T cells of mothers and their children.

The material sequenced was blood. The sequence came from a woman between 40 and 55 years old in good health. The chain uses TRBV5-1 and TRBJ2-1; D assignment may be TRBD1 or TRBD2 (5 bases each). DNA of the CDR3: TGCGCCAGCAGCTCCCTAGTTGGGGGCAATGAGCAGTTCTTC. This encodes CASSSLVGGNEQFF.